The source of this TCR beta chain is a study of T cell changes during pregnancy in multiple sclerosis. V was clipped by 6 bases and J by 2 bases, with 16 bases between them. The germline gives CDR1 MNHEY, CDR2 SVGAGI. This CDR3 spans 15 amino acids. The data were produced by immunoSEQ multiplex PCR, yet TCRdb's version contains in-frame clones alone and is incomplete. The data contain 50,000 or so clones, 92% of them seen just once; the ten biggest clones take up roughly 0.71%. The sequencing used CD4+ T cells from peripheral blood mononuclear cells, collected in the third trimester of pregnancy. The clonotype comes from a female donor with multiple sclerosis, enrolled in a pregnancy study. This chain uses TRBV6-5 with TRBJ1-1; D might be TRBD1 (5 bases). CDR3 in amino acids: CASRLGRGRNTEAFF. The CDR3 DNA sequence: TGTGCCAGCAGGCTAGGGCGGGGACGCAACACTGAAGCTTTCTTT.